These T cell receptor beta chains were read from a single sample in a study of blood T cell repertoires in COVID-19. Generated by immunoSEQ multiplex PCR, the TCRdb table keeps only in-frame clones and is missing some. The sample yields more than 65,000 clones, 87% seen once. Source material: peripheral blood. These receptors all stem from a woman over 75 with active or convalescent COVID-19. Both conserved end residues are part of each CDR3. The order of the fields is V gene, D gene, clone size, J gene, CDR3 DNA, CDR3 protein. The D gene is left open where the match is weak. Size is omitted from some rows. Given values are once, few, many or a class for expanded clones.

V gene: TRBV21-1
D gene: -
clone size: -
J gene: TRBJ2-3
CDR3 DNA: TGTGCCAGCAGCGAACGACCGGACAGGGGTGGAGATACGCAGTATTTT
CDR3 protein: CASSERPDRGGDTQYF

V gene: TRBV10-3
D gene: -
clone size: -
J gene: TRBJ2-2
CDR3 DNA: TGTGCCATCACAGATTGGCCCAACACCGGGGAGCTGTTTTTT
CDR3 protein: CAITDWPNTGELFF

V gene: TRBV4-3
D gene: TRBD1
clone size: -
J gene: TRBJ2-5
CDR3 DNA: TGCGCCAGCAGCCCGGCCGGACAGGGGCTCGAGACCCAGTACTTC
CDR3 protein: CASSPAGQGLETQYF

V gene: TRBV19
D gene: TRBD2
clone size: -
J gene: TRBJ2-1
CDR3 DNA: TGTGCCAGTAGTCCCGGGGGGGGGAGGACCGGGAGGGGTGAGCAGTTCTTC
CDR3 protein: CASSPGGGRTGRGEQFF

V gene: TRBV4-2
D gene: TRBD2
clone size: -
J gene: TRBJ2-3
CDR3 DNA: TGTGCCAGCAGCCCGACTAGCTTTGGTACAGATACGCAGTATTTT
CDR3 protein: CASSPTSFGTDTQYF

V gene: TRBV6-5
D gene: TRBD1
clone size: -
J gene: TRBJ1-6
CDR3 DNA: TGTGCCAGCAGGAGGCTCCAGGGGGCCTATTCACCCCTCCACTTT
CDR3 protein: CASRRLQGAYSPLHF

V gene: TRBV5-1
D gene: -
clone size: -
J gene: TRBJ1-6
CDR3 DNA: TGCGCCAGCAGGGGGGAGGGGAGGAATTCACCCCTCCACTTT
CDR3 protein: CASRGEGRNSPLHF

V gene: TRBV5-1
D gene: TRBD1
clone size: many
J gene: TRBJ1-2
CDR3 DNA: TGCGCCAGCAGCCCCGGACAGGTCGAGTATGGCTACACCTTC
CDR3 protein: CASSPGQVEYGYTF

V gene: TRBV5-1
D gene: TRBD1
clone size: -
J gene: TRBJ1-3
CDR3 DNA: TGCGCCAGTACCGACAGGGGACCTGGAAACACCATATATTTT
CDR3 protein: CASTDRGPGNTIYF

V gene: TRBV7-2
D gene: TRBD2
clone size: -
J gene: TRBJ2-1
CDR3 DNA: TGTGCCAGCAGCCGGACTAGCGGGGGCACCGGGAATGAGCAGTTCTTC
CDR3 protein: CASSRTSGGTGNEQFF

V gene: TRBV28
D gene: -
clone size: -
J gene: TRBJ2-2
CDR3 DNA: TGTGCCAGCACCAAAAACACCGGGGAGCTGTTTTTT
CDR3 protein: CASTKNTGELFF

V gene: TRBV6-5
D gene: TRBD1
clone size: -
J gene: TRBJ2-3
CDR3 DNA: TGTGCCAGCAGTTACCCAGGGACAGCAGATACGCAGTATTTT
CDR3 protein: CASSYPGTADTQYF

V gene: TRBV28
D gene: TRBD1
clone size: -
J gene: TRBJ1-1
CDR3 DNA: TGTGCCAGCAGTTTAAGGCCGGACAGGGGGATCGTAGAAGCTTTCTTT
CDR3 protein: CASSLRPDRGIVEAFF

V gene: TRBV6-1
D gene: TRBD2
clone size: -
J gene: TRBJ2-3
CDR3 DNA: TGTGCCAGCAGTGATATTTGGGCGGGAGGAGATACGCAGTATTTT
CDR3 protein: CASSDIWAGGDTQYF

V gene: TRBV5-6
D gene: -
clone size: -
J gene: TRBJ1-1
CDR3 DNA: TGTGCCAGCAGCTTGGGGCAGTACACTGAAGCTTTCTTT
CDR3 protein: CASSLGQYTEAFF

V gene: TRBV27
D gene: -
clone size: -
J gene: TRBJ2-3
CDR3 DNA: TGTGCCAGCAGTCTATCTATCGGAGTTGGCCCAGATACGCAGTATTTT
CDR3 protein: CASSLSIGVGPDTQYF

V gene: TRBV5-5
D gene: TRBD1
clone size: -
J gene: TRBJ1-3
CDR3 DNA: TGTGCCAGCAGCCCGACAGGGACTGGAAACACCATATATTTT
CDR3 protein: CASSPTGTGNTIYF

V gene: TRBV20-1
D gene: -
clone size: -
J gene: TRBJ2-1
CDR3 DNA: TGCAGTGCTAGACTAAATGAGCAGTTCTTC
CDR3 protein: CSARLNEQFF

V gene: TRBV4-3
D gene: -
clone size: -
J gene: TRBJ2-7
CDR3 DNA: TGCGCCAGCAGCCGGAATTGGGCAGCCTCCTACGAGCAGTACTTC
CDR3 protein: CASSRNWAASYEQYF

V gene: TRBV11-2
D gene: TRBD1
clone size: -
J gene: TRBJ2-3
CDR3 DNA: TGTGCCAGCAGCTTTGGGACAGCTGCTAGCACAGATACGCAGTATTTT
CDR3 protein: CASSFGTAASTDTQYF

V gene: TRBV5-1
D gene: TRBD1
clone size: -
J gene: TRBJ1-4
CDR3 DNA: TGCGCCAGCAGCTGGGCGGGGACAGGCGGAGAAAAACTGTTTTTT
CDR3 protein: CASSWAGTGGEKLFF

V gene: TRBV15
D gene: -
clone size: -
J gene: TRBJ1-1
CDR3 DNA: TGTGCCACCAGCAGAGATGGCGGCCTCACTCGCCGGGACACTGAAGCTTTCTTT
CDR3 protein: CATSRDGGLTRRDTEAFF

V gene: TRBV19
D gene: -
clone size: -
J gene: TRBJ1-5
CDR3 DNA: TGTGCCAGTAGTATAGCCTCAACGGAGCCCCAGCATTTT
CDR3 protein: CASSIASTEPQHF

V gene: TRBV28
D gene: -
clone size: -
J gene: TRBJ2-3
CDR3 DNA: TGTGCCAGCAGTATCCGGACAACATCAGATACGCAGTATTTT
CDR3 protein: CASSIRTTSDTQYF

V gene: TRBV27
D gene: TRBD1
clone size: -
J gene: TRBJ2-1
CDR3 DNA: TGTGCCAGCAGTATCGGACAGGGGGCTTTATTGGAGTTCTTC
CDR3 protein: CASSIGQGALLEFF

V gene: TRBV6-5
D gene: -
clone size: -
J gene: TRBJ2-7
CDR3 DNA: TGTGCCAGCAGTTACGGGCGGGATAGCCTCGAGCAGTACTTC
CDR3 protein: CASSYGRDSLEQYF

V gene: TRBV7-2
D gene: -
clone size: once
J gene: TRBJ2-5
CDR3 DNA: TGTGCCAGCAGCTTAGCCCGGTCCCAAGAGACCCAGTACTTC
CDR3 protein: CASSLARSQETQYF

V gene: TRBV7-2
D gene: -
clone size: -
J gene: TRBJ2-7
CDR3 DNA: TGTGCCAGCAGCTTAGTCAGGGGGGCCTCCTACGAGCAGTACTTC
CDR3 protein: CASSLVRGASYEQYF

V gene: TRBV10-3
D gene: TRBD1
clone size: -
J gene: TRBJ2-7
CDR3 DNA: TGTGCCATCAGACGAGATCGTGGGACAGGGGGCTCCGAGCAGTACTTC
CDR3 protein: CAIRRDRGTGGSEQYF

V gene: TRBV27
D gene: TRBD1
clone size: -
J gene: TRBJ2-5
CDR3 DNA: TGTGCCAGCAGCTCCCTTGGACAGGGGGAAGAGACCCAGTACTTC
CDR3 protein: CASSSLGQGEETQYF

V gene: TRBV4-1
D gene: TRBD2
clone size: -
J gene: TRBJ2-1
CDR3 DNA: TGCGCCAGCAACCCGGGACTAGCGGTCAGCTCCTACAATGAGCAGTTCTTC
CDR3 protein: CASNPGLAVSSYNEQFF

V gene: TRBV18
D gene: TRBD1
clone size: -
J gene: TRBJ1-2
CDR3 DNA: TGTGCCAGCTCACCAGGGGACAGGCTGGAGGGCTACACCTTC
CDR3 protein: CASSPGDRLEGYTF

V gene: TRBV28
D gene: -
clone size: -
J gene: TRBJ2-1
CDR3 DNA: TGTGCGACCCGGAGACGCAATGAGCAGTTCTTC
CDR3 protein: CATRRRNEQFF

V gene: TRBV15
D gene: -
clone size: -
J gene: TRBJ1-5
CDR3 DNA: TGTGCCACCAGCAGAGAAAGACAAACTCATCAGCCCCAGCATTTT
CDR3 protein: CATSRERQTHQPQHF

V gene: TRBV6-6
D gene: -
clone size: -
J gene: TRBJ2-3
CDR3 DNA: TGTGCCAGCAGATCAACTAGCACAGATACGCAGTATTTT
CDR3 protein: CASRSTSTDTQYF

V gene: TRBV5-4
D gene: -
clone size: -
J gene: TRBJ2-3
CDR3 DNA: TGTGCCAGCAGCTTGGAGGGAGCGCGTACGCAGTATTTT
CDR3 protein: CASSLEGARTQYF

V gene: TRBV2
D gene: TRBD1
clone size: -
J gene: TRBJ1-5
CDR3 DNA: TGTGCCAGCAGTTTGCAGACAGGGGGCAATCAGCCCCAGCATTTT
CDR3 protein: CASSLQTGGNQPQHF

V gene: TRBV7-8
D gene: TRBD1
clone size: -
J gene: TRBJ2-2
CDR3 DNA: TGTGCCAGCAGCTTTACAGCGCAGGGGGCTATCGGGGAGCTGTTTTTT
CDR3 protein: CASSFTAQGAIGELFF